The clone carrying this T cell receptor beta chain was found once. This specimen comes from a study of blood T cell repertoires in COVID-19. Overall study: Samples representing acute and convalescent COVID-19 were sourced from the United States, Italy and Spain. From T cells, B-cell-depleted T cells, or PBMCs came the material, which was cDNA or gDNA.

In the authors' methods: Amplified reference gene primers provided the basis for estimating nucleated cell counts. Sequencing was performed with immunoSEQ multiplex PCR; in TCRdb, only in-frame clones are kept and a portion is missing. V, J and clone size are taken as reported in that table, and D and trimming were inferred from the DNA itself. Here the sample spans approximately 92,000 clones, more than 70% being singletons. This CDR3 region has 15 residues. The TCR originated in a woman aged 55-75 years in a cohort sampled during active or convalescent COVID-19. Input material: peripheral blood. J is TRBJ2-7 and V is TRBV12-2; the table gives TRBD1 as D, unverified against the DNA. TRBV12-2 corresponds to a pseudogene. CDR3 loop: CASRLEGQGRNEQYF. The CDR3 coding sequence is TGTGCAAGTCGCTTAGAGGGACAGGGAAGGAACGAGCAGTACTTC.